This T cell receptor beta chain was sequenced for a study of Graves' ophthalmopathy and Graves' hyperthyroidism. The overall study: At the time of initial diagnosis and before any treatment, peripheral blood was collected.

RNA transcripts provided the template for amplifying TCR beta CDR3 regions. HTBI-primed first-round RT-PCR preceded second-round multiplex PCR. TCRdb analysed the multiplex PCR reads with MiXCR anew, one entry per CDR3 protein. Of 650,000 to 800,000 distinct CDR3 sequences listed, roughly 39% are singletons. This clonotype was counted at least ten times. The sequenced sample consisted of peripheral blood. The sequence derives from an adult man with Graves' ophthalmopathy.

In DNA, the CDR3 is TGTGCCAGCTCCGAGACATGGGAGGGAGTTAGCAATCAGCCCCAGCATTTT. Residues: CASSETWEGVSNQPQHF. This chain joins TRBV9 and TRBJ1-5; D is unclear. Trimming shortened V by 7 bases and J by 0 bases, and 20 bases separated the two germline ends. The germline CDR1 and CDR2 sequences are SGDLS and YYNGEE. This CDR3 region has 17 residues.